Below, 30 T cell receptor beta chains from the same sample are listed, as sequenced in a study of blood T cells in healthy people across ages. The second PCR ran roughly 6 to 11 cycles with a sample-barcoded 5' primer and J-beta primers. In TCRdb, the 5' RACE reads were re-called with MiXCR into one record per CDR3 protein. The table records hundreds of thousands of distinct CDR3 sequences, about 55% of them present only once. Sequencing was carried out using blood. These receptors came from a man between 60 and 75 years old in good health.

The V call is TRBV28, the J call TRBJ2-4; TRBD2 might be the D (6 bases). The CDR3 has 14 residues. Germline-derived CDR1 and CDR2 are MDHEN and SYDVKM. Trimming removed 6 bases at V and 6 bases at J, with 15 bases between. CDR3 nucleotides: TGTGCCAGCAGGCTGGGCCACGGGGGAAACATTCAGTACTTC. Its protein is CASRLGHGGNIQYF. The full variable domain, completed using reference TRBV28 and TRBJ2-4, is DVKVTQSSRYLVKRTGEKVFLECVQDMDHENMFWYRQDPGLGLRLIYFSYDVKMKEKGDIPEGYSVSREKKERFSLILESASTNQTSMYLCASRLGHGGNIQYFGAGTRLSVL.

The gene calls are TRBV15 and TRBJ2-5, with D perhaps TRBD1 (6 bases). Trimming left V 0 bases short and J 11 bases short, with 10 bases between. Germline V lookup: CDR1 LNHNV, CDR2 YYDKDF (reference sequence). The CDR3 consists of 12 residues. In nucleotides, the CDR3 is TGTGCCACCAGCAGAGATTACAGGGAACAGTACTTC. Translated: CATSRDYREQYF.

This clonotype was seen more than once but under ten times. This chain links TRBV20-1 with TRBJ1-2; 7 bases fit TRBD1. Looked up from germline, CDR1 is DFQATT and CDR2 is SNEGSKA (reference sequence). This CDR3 is 15 amino acids long. The trim removed 3 bases at V and 4 bases at J, leaving 11 bases unmatched. The CDR3 loop reads CSARPNRGSGYGYTF. The CDR3 DNA is TGCAGTGCTAGGCCTAACAGGGGTAGTGGCTATGGCTACACCTTC.

This clonotype was counted a few times. The gene calls are TRBV4-2 and TRBJ2-5, with D possibly matching TRBD1 (6 bases). CDR3 length: 15 amino acids. Between the trimmed V and J ends, which lost 6 bases and 0 bases, there was a span of 14 bases. CDR1 LGHNA and CDR2 YNFKEQ come from the germline V gene. In DNA form, the CDR3 reads TGTGCCAGCAGTCCGCCGAGGGGGTACCAAGAGACCCAGTACTTC. Translated: CASSPPRGYQETQYF.

This clonotype was picked up many times. The rearrangement uses TRBV7-3 and TRBJ2-3; 8 bases map to TRBD1. The CDR3 has 14 amino acids. V was clipped by 11 bases and J by 0 bases; unmatched bases: 7. The germline gives CDR1 SGHTA, CDR2 FQGTGA. As DNA, the CDR3 is TGTGCCGGTCCCGGGACAGGTAGCACAGATACGCAGTATTTT. Translating gives CAGPGTGSTDTQYF.

The gene calls are TRBV20-1 and TRBJ1-5; TRBD1 might be the D (6 bases). V lost 0 bases and J 6 bases, leaving 15 bases between the germline ends. The CDR3 sequence is 15 residues long. Germline V gene lookup returns CDR1 DFQATT and CDR2 SNEGSKA (reference sequence). The CDR3 nucleotides read TGCAGTGCTAGAGATGGGCAGGGGTTCGGTCAGCCCCAGCATTTT. Its translation is CSARDGQGFGQPQHF.

This chain links TRBV6-6 with TRBJ2-7, with D possibly being TRBD1 or TRBD2 (5 bases each). The V gene lost 5 bases and the J gene lost 3 bases, with 17 bases spanning the gap. The CDR3 totals 15 residues. Per the germline V gene, CDR1 is MNHNY and CDR2 is SVGAGI (reference sequence). CDR3 coding DNA: TGTGCCAGCAGTACCGGAGGACAACCAAGCTACGAGCAGTACTTC. This encodes CASSTGGQPSYEQYF.

The chain carries TRBV7-2 and TRBJ2-3; D unclear. The CDR3 length is 15 residues. Trimming pared 5 bases from V and 8 bases from J, leaving 20 bases between. CDR1 and CDR2 from the germline V gene are SGHTA and FQGNSA. The CDR3, as DNA: TGTGCCAGCAGCCCACCTAGGTGGCGCGCCAGTACGCAGTATTTT. This translates into CASSPPRWRASTQYF.

The chain employs TRBV18 and TRBJ2-5; D is undetermined. The CDR3 spans 15 residues. Germline V gene lookup returns CDR1 KGHSH and CDR2 LQKENI. Trimming removed 4 bases at V and 2 bases at J, with 14 bases between. The CDR3 loop reads CASSRDQTVQETQYF. CDR3 nucleotides: TGTGCCAGCTCACGAGACCAGACTGTTCAAGAGACCCAGTACTTC.

V is TRBV20-1 and J is TRBJ2-5; 9 positions agree with TRBD2. Trimming at V came to 5 bases and at J to 3 bases, leaving 13 bases not matched to a gene. Germline CDR1 reads DFQATT; CDR2 reads SNEGSKA (reference sequence). CDR3 size: 16 residues. CDR3 protein: CSAQTLTSGWEETQYF. In nucleotides, the CDR3 is TGCAGTGCTCAAACCCTAACTAGCGGGTGGGAAGAGACCCAGTACTTC.

In this sample, this clonotype turned up many times. The V call is TRBV25-1, the J call TRBJ2-7; D is possibly TRBD2 (6 bases). The CDR3 is made up of 16 amino acids. V was cut by 5 bases and J by 5 bases, with 22 bases left in between. The germline V gene has CDR1 MGHDK and CDR2 SYGVNS. The CDR3 region has the DNA TGTGCCAGCAGTCCCCTTCCCGTCGGGAGTAACCACGAGCAGTACTTC. This codes for CASSPLPVGSNHEQYF.

The rearrangement uses TRBV18 and TRBJ1-2, with D unresolved. The CDR3 is 14 residues long. Between the trimmed V and J ends, which lost 0 bases and 4 bases, there was a span of 9 bases. CDR1 is KGHSH and CDR2 is LQKENI in the germline V gene. CDR3 nucleotide sequence: TGTGCCAGCTCACCACCAGCAGGCGGCTATGGCTACACCTTC. Protein product: CASSPPAGGYGYTF.

This clonotype was seen just once. The chain is built from TRBV4-2 and TRBJ1-2, with D unclear. CDR1 and CDR2 from the germline V gene are LGHNA and YNFKEQ. The V end was cut by 4 bases, the J end by 4 bases, with 13 bases between. The CDR3 covers 14 residues. The CDR3 DNA follows: TGTGCCAGCAGCCGTAGGAATACCGGCTATGGCTACACCTTC. This sequence encodes CASSRRNTGYGYTF.

The chain has TRBV6-2 or TRBV6-3 and TRBJ2-3; D perhaps matches TRBD1 (6 bases). Germline V gene data show CDR1 as MNHEY and CDR2 as SVGEGT. V dropped 0 bases and J dropped 2 bases, with 12 bases sitting between them. There are 16 residues in the CDR3. This CDR3 reads CASSYSLGAYTDTQYF. CDR3 nucleotide sequence: TGTGCCAGCAGTTACTCATTGGGGGCCTACACAGATACGCAGTATTTT.

This chain connects TRBV7-9 to TRBJ1-6; D call uncertain. Germline V lookup: CDR1 SEHNR, CDR2 FQNEAQ (reference sequence). The CDR3 consists of 15 residues. Trimming cost V 1 base and J 7 bases, with 11 bases left between them. The DNA of the CDR3 is TGTGCCAGCAGCTTAGAAGGGCCTCAAAATTCACCCCTCCACTTT. Amino acid sequence: CASSLEGPQNSPLHF.

In the case of this clonotype: An end of the junction does not agree with germline; a read error may underlie this. This chain connects TRBV7-2 to TRBJ2-3; a possible D gene is TRBD2 (5 bases). CDR1 and CDR2 from the germline V gene are SGHTA and FQGNSA. The CDR3 runs to 12 residues. This chain's CDR3 is CVSSPSGSTQYF. The CDR3 DNA is TGTGTCAGCAGCCCCTCGGGAAGTACGCAGTATTTT. The variable domain in full, with the rest retrieved from reference TRBV7-2 and TRBJ2-3, is GAGVSQSPSNKVTEKGKDVELRCDPISGHTALYWYRQSLGQGLEFLIYFQGNSAPDKSGLPSDRFSAERTGGSVSTLTIQRTQQEDSAVYLCVSSPSGSTQYFGPGTRLTVL.

The rearrangement links TRBV2 to TRBJ2-3; 11 nucleotides line up with TRBD2. V shed 4 bases, J shed 2 bases, and the junction held 2 bases outside the gene matches. The germline CDR1 and CDR2 sequences are SNHLY and FYNNEI. CDR3 length: 15 residues. CDR3 in amino acids: CASSVTSGTTDTQYF. For the CDR3, the DNA is TGTGCCAGCAGTGTGACTAGCGGGACCACAGATACGCAGTATTTT.

This clonotype was found a few times. This chain uses TRBV20-1 with TRBJ1-6; a possible D gene is TRBD1 (6 bases). The CDR3 contains 16 residues. V was trimmed by 6 bases and J by 6 bases, leaving 21 bases between them. CDR1 and CDR2 from the germline V gene are DFQATT and SNEGSKA (reference sequence). This chain's CDR3 is CSAYKETGMINSPLHF. The CDR3 coding sequence is TGCAGTGCATACAAAGAGACAGGAATGATTAATTCACCCCTCCACTTT.

The sample holds a few counts of this clonotype. The J gene is TRBJ1-4, the V gene TRBV20-1; D not certain. CDR1 DFQATT and CDR2 SNEGSKA come from the germline V gene (reference sequence). CDR3 length: 13 amino acids. V was clipped by 6 bases and J by 5 bases, with 13 bases between them. The CDR3 sequence: CSATKGLNEKLFF. The CDR3 bases are TGCAGTGCCACAAAAGGGTTGAATGAAAAACTGTTTTTT.

The chain carries TRBV5-1 and TRBJ2-5, with TRBD2 as a possible D gene (6 bases). Trimming shortened V by 4 bases and J by 2 bases, and 15 bases separated the two germline ends. The CDR3 spans 15 residues. Germline CDR1 is SGHRS and CDR2 is YFSETQ. The CDR3 sequence is CASSPGDLRQETQYF. Written as DNA, the CDR3 is TGCGCCAGCAGCCCGGGGGACCTTCGGCAAGAGACCCAGTACTTC. The variable domain in full, with the rest retrieved from reference TRBV5-1 and TRBJ2-5, is KAGVTQTPRYLIKTRGQQVTLSCSPISGHRSVSWYQQTPGQGLQFLFEYFSETQRNKGNFPGRFSGRQFSNSRSEMNVSTLELGDSALYLCASSPGDLRQETQYFGPGTRLLVL.

The V gene is TRBV9, the J gene TRBJ2-5; D is unresolved. The germline V and J ends were trimmed by 0 bases and 4 bases, with 10 bases remaining between them. The CDR3 is made up of 14 amino acids. CDR1 is SGDLS, CDR2 YYNGEE, per germline. Here the CDR3 reads CASSVALGLETQYF. The CDR3 DNA reads as TGTGCCAGCAGCGTAGCGCTGGGGTTAGAGACCCAGTACTTC.

V and J are TRBV6-1 and TRBJ1-1; tentative D call: TRBD1 (5 bases). Germline CDR1 MNHNS, CDR2 SASEGT. This CDR3 contains 17 residues. Trimming removed 2 bases from V and 1 base from J, with 17 bases in between. CDR3 DNA sequence: TGTGCCAGCAGTGAACACAACGGGGGACCGACGAACACTGAAGCTTTCTTT. Translated: CASSEHNGGPTNTEAFF.

This clonotype was observed at least ten times. The V call is TRBV7-8, the J call TRBJ2-5, with 8 bases that match TRBD2. From germline, CDR1 is SGHVS and CDR2 FQNEAQ. The CDR3 is 14 residues long. The V and J ends lost 5 bases and 6 bases, in that order; junction bases with no gene match: 8. The CDR3 coding sequence is TGTGCCAGCAGCCTCGGGGGGGCTCGGCAGACCCAGTACTTC. Its protein product is CASSLGGARQTQYF.

Only a few counts were recorded for this clonotype. The chain carries TRBV4-3 and TRBJ2-7, with 10 nucleotides matching TRBD1. This CDR3 is 16 amino acids long. The V gene end was trimmed by 2 bases and the J gene end by 3 bases; junction bases not matched to a gene: 7. Germline V gene data show CDR1 as LGHNA and CDR2 as YSLEER. The CDR3 is CASSQLPGQGHYEQYF. CDR3 DNA sequence: TGCGCCAGCAGCCAACTACCGGGACAGGGGCACTACGAGCAGTACTTC.

V is TRBV20-1 and J is TRBJ2-3; 8 nucleotides align to TRBD1. Per germline, CDR1 DFQATT and CDR2 SNEGSKA (reference sequence). The CDR3 sequence is 14 residues long. Unmatched junction bases numbered 7, after V lost 0 bases and J lost 8 bases. The CDR3 here is CSAREDRVTATQYF. The DNA for the CDR3 is TGCAGTGCTAGAGAGGACAGGGTTACGGCTACGCAGTATTTT.

This chain uses TRBV4-2 with TRBJ1-2; 7 nucleotides match TRBD1. J gave up 4 bases and V 0 bases, and 5 bases lay outside the gene matches. The V gene's germline CDR1 is LGHNA and CDR2 YNFKEQ. The CDR3 extends over 15 amino acids. CDR3 DNA: TGTGCCAGCAGCCAAGACCCAGGGGGGGCCTATGGCTACACCTTC. This translates into CASSQDPGGAYGYTF.

This clonotype was counted between two and nine times. The rearrangement links TRBV29-1 to TRBJ1-2, with 7 bases matching TRBD1. CDR1 and CDR2 from the germline V gene are SQVTM and ANQGSEA. Trimming cost V 1 base and J 8 bases; bases outside gene matches: 10. The CDR3 runs 14 residues. CDR3 DNA sequence: TGCAGCGTTGAAGCAGGGGAGGGGGCAGGAGGCTACACCTTC. Translating gives CSVEAGEGAGGYTF.

V gene TRBV4-1 combines with J gene TRBJ2-3; no firm D call. CDR1 is MGHRA, CDR2 YSYEKL, per germline. V dropped 0 bases and J dropped 7 bases, with 8 bases sitting between them. The CDR3 totals 13 residues. The CDR3 sequence is CASSQDLANTQYF. CDR3 in DNA: TGCGCCAGCAGCCAAGATCTCGCAAATACGCAGTATTTT.

The V and J genes are TRBV5-4 and TRBJ2-7; 8 bases are a match to TRBD2. The germline gives CDR1 SGHNT, CDR2 YYREEE (reference sequence). After removal of 1 base from V and 6 bases from J, the junction contained 6 bases not matched to a gene. CDR3 size: 14 residues. The CDR3 region is CASSLRREGSEQYF. CDR3 DNA: TGTGCCAGCAGCTTGAGACGGGAGGGAAGCGAGCAGTACTTC.

V usage is TRBV4-2 and J usage is TRBJ2-5, with TRBD2 matching over 11 bases. The DNA matches TRBJ2-1 better at its end, which makes the J call doubtful. CDR1 LGHNA and CDR2 YNFKEQ come from the germline V gene. The CDR3 length is 16 residues. The CDR3: CASSQDNTSGGETQFF. For the CDR3, the DNA is TGTGCCAGCAGCCAAGATAATACTAGCGGGGGAGAGACCCAGTTCTTC.